The present T cell receptor beta chain was sequenced within a study of response to subunit inactivated influenza vaccine. TCRdb itself ran the RT-PCR reads through MiXCR, one entry per CDR3 protein. The sample contains about 570,000 distinct CDR3 sequences, roughly 12% of which appear only once. This clonotype was counted only a few times. V lost 6 bases and J lost 8; bases outside the gene matches: 7. The CDR3 has 12 amino acids. Germline CDR1 SQVTM, CDR2 ANQGSEA. The same sample was also studied in work on T cells expressing NK-cell markers. From that study: Production of TCR beta cDNA relied on 5'RACE template switching with UMIs. Eight donors were sequenced, seven testing HCMV-seropositive and one testing seronegative. The CD3+CD56-NKG2C+ fraction was also led by these clonotypes in several donors.

The sequencing used PBMCs from blood, collected on the day of vaccination. The receptor's source is a man between 45 and 60 years old who received an inactivated influenza vaccine. The chain joins TRBV29-1 to TRBJ1-2, with 9 bases fitting TRBD1. The CDR3, as DNA: TGCAGCGTGGACAGGGACAGGGACGGCTACACCTTC. Translating gives CSVDRDRDGYTF.